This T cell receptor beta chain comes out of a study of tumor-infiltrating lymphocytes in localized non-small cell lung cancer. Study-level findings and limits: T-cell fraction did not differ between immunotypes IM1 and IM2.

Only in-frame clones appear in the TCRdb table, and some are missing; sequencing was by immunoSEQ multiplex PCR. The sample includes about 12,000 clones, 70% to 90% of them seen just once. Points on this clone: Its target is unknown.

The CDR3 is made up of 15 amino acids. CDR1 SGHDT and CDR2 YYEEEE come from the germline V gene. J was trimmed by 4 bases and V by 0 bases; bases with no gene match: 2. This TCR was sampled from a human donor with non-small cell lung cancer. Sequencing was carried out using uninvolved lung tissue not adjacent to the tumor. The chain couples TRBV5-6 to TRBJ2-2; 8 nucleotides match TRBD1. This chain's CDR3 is CASSLGQGITGELFF. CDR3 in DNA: TGTGCCAGCAGCTTGGGACAGGGGATCACCGGGGAGCTGTTTTTT. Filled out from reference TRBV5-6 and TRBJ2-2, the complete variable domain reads DAGVTQSPTHLIKTRGQQVTLRCSPKSGHDTVSWYQQALGQGPQFIFQYYEEEERQRGNFPDRFSGHQFPNYSSELNVNALLLGDSALYLCASSLGQGITGELFFGEGSRLTVL.